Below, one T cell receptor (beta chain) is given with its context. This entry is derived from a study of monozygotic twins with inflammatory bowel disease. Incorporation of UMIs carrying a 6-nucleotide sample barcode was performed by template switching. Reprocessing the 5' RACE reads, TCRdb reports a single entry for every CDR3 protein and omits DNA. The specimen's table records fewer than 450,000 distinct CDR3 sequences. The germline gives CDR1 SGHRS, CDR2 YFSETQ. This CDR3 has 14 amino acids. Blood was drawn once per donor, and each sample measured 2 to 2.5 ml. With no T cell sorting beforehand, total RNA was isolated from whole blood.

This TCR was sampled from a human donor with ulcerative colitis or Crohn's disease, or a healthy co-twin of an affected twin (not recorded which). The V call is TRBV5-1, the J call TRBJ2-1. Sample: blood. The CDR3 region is CASSLTVPYNEQFF.